What follows are 18 T cell receptor beta chains derived from one specimen sequenced in a study of Graves' ophthalmopathy and Graves' hyperthyroidism. RNA transcripts served as template for amplifying TCR beta CDR3 sequences. HTBI-primed RT-PCR formed the first round, and a multiplex PCR formed the second. TCRdb ran MiXCR on the multiplex PCR reads and lists one entry per CDR3 protein. The sample records 740,000 or so distinct CDR3 sequences, roughly two fifths being singletons. The sequencing input was peripheral blood. The receptor source for this set is an adult man with Graves' ophthalmopathy.

This clonotype was detected many times. The rearrangement joins TRBV10-3 to TRBJ2-7; 13 positions match TRBD2. The CDR3 spans 15 residues. Losses at the gene ends were 7 bases for V and 4 bases for J; bases not matched to a gene: 7. The germline V gene has CDR1 ENHRY and CDR2 SYGVKD. The CDR3 DNA sequence: TGTGCCATCAAAAGAGCGACTAGCGGGGGGTACGAGCAGTACTTC. The encoded protein is CAIKRATSGGYEQYF.

This clonotype was observed a few times. CDR3 sequence: CASSSDRGLPEQYF. CDR3 DNA sequence: TGTGCCAGCAGCTCGGACAGGGGGCTCCCCGAGCAGTACTTC. The rearrangement joins TRBV7-2 to TRBJ2-7, with TRBD1 matching over 11 bases. CDR1 and CDR2 from the germline V gene are SGHTA and FQGNSA. Germline trimming cut 4 bases from V and 6 bases from J; bases unmatched to any gene: 5. The CDR3 consists of 14 residues.

As for this clonotype: The germline gene is not matched at one end of the junction; a read error may be the cause. V and J are TRBV2 and TRBJ2-5, with D unresolved. This CDR3 region has 16 residues. In germline, CDR1 is SNHLY, CDR2 FYNNEI. CDR3 DNA: TGCGCCAGCAGTCGCTATCTTCAAGACCATGTAGAGACCCAGTACTTC. Its protein is CASSRYLQDHVETQYF. The whole variable domain, remainder taken from reference TRBV2 and TRBJ2-5, is EPEVTQTPSHQVTQMGQEVILRCVPISNHLYFYWYRQILGQKVEFLVSFYNNEISEKSEIFDDQFSVERPDGSNFTLKIRSTKLEDSAMYFCASSRYLQDHVETQYFGPGTRLLVL.

The V call is TRBV19, the J call TRBJ1-2; perhaps TRBD1 as D (5 bases). Per the germline V gene, CDR1 is LNHDA and CDR2 is SQIVND (reference sequence). The CDR3 is 13 amino acids. Here the CDR3 reads CATTRVRIYGYTF. The CDR3 nucleotides read TGTGCAACTACCAGGGTCCGGATCTATGGCTACACCTTC.

The J gene is TRBJ2-7, the V gene TRBV15; TRBD1 agrees at 11 bases. Germline CDR1 is LNHNV and CDR2 is YYDKDF (reference sequence). This CDR3 comprises 16 residues. Trimming took 3 bases from V and 7 from J; bases not matched to a gene: 11. The DNA for the CDR3 is TGTGCCACCAGCAGTTACTCAGGACAGGGGGCGAAGGAGCAGTACTTC. This encodes CATSSYSGQGAKEQYF.

With respect to this clonotype: This sequence may be a read error, since a much larger clone differs from it by one base. The chain has TRBV29-1 and TRBJ1-4; tentatively, D is TRBD1 (5 bases). Germline V gene lookup returns CDR1 SQVTM and CDR2 ANQGSEA. V was clipped by 4 bases and J by 10 bases, with 13 bases between them. The CDR3 is 12 residues long. The CDR3 DNA reads as TGCAGCGTTGTAGGGGTTGGGGGAAAACTGTTTTTT. Translating gives CSVVGVGGKLFF.

This clonotype has a count of ten or more. The chain links TRBV25-1 to TRBJ1-1; D might be TRBD1 (5 bases). CDR1 is MGHDK, CDR2 SYGVNS, per germline. V gave up 4 bases and J gave up 4 bases, with 13 bases separating them. The CDR3 contains 14 residues. The DNA of the CDR3 is TGTGCCAGCAGTGGCTCCATTAGGGGCACTGAAGCTTTCTTT. It translates to CASSGSIRGTEAFF.

In this sample, this clonotype turned up once. V is TRBV7-9 and J is TRBJ2-7, with a weak D call TRBD1 (6 bases). The V and J ends lost 5 bases and 2 bases respectively, with 19 bases between them. This CDR3 is built from 16 residues. CDR1 SEHNR and CDR2 FQNEAQ come from the germline V gene (reference sequence). In nucleotides, the CDR3 is TGTGCCAGCAGCCCCAACGTTGGGGGACAAGCCTACGAGCAGTACTTC. Amino acid sequence: CASSPNVGGQAYEQYF.

The rearrangement joins TRBV6-1 to TRBJ2-5; D might be TRBD2 (7 bases). V lost 8 bases and J lost 4, with 14 bases in between. CDR3 length equals 13 residues. Germline assignment: CDR1 MNHNS and CDR2 SASEGT. CDR3: CASRQRGGETQYF. The CDR3, as DNA: TGTGCCAGCCGCCAAAGGGGGGGAGAGACCCAGTACTTC.

This clonotype was found a few times. The chain couples TRBV11-2 to TRBJ2-7; 10 bases line up with TRBD2. Germline V gene data show CDR1 as SGHAT and CDR2 as FQNNGV. CDR3 length equals 15 residues. V lost 5 bases, J lost 1 base, and 5 bases stayed unmatched. The CDR3 is CASSPAGLASYEQYF. CDR3 in DNA: TGTGCCAGCAGCCCCGCGGGACTAGCGTCCTACGAGCAGTACTTC.

This clonotype was observed many times. This chain joins TRBV7-2 and TRBJ2-5; no firm D call. The V end lost 0 bases, the J end lost 5 bases, and 16 bases lay between the germline ends. This CDR3 has 16 residues. The germline V gene has CDR1 SGHTA and CDR2 FQGNSA. CDR3 nucleotides: TGTGCCAGCAGCTTAGCATATTGGGCCACTGGGGAGACCCAGTACTTC. Protein sequence: CASSLAYWATGETQYF.

The V and J genes are TRBV11-1 and TRBJ2-7, with D possibly matching TRBD1 (5 bases). The CDR3 is made up of 12 amino acids. Germline V gene sequence: CDR1 SGHAT, CDR2 FQDESV (reference sequence). V lost 6 bases and J lost 5, with 11 bases in between. The CDR3 nucleotides are TGTGCCAGCAGGCAGGGTAGGAACGAGCAGTACTTC. Its protein product is CASRQGRNEQYF.

Regarding this clonotype: A junction boundary mismatches the germline segment, possibly from a read error. V and J are TRBV7-9 and TRBJ2-3; TRBD2 might be the D (6 bases). The CDR3 is 16 residues long. Germline V gene sequence: CDR1 SEHNR, CDR2 FQNEAQ (reference sequence). The CDR3 sequence: CVSSLKGGTSTDTQYF. Here the CDR3 DNA reads TGTGTCAGCAGCTTAAAGGGCGGGACCAGCACAGATACGCAGTATTTT. Filled out from reference TRBV7-9 and TRBJ2-3, the complete variable domain reads DTGVSQNPRHKITKRGQNVTFRCDPISEHNRLYWYRQTLGQGPEFLTYFQNEAQLEKSRLLSDRFSAERPKGSFSTLEIQRTEQGDSAMYLCVSSLKGGTSTDTQYFGPGTRLTVL.

This chain uses TRBV12-3 or TRBV12-4 with TRBJ2-5; TRBD1 might be the D (5 bases). The CDR3 spans 13 residues. The V end was cut by 9 bases, the J end by 5 bases, with 16 bases between. The CDR3 is CASCQGLSETQYF. CDR3 DNA sequence: TGTGCCAGTTGTCAGGGTCTTTCGGAGACCCAGTACTTC.

This chain joins TRBV6-4 and TRBJ2-2; no definite D call. Trimming cost V 6 bases and J 5 bases, with 10 bases left between them. This CDR3 contains 13 residues. Per germline, CDR1 MRHNA and CDR2 SNTAGT. CDR3 nucleotide sequence: TGTGCCAGCAGGAATGTGGGAACCGGGGAGCTGTTTTTT. This encodes CASRNVGTGELFF.

V gene TRBV24-1 combines with J gene TRBJ1-2; perhaps TRBD1 as D (5 bases). This CDR3 region has 15 residues. Trimming pared 3 bases from V and 2 bases from J, leaving 12 bases between. Germline V lookup: CDR1 KGHDR, CDR2 SFDVKD. CDR3 sequence reads: CATSDRRQINYGYTF. Here the CDR3 DNA reads TGTGCCACCAGTGATCGTAGACAGATAAACTATGGCTACACCTTC.

This clonotype has only a few counts. The J gene is TRBJ1-4, the V gene TRBV12-3 or TRBV12-4; D call uncertain. V lost 4 bases, J lost 4 bases, and 7 bases lay in between. This CDR3 contains 13 residues. DNA for the CDR3: TGTGCCAGCAGTTACAGCTTTAATGAAAAACTGTTTTTT. Amino acid sequence: CASSYSFNEKLFF.

The J gene is TRBJ1-6, the V gene TRBV7-8; a possible D gene is TRBD1 (5 bases). Germline V gene data show CDR1 as SGHVS and CDR2 as FQNEAQ. The CDR3 has 17 amino acids. V lost 1 base to trimming and J lost 7 bases, with 17 bases between them. CDR3 loop: CASSLDGGSSGNSPLHF. The CDR3 nucleotides read TGTGCCAGCAGCTTAGATGGGGGGAGTTCGGGCAATTCACCCCTCCACTTT.